Described below is a single T cell receptor beta chain sequence and its context. Its specificity is unknown. This record comes from a study of T cell responses to AZD1222 COVID-19 vaccine. Study-wide findings and caveats: Spike was spanned by vaccine-associated CD4 TCRs, which were dominant at 160-218 and 743-854. Donors, mostly white British, included more females; clonal diversity was possibly underestimated.

Sequenced by immunoSEQ multiplex PCR; TCRdb stores in-frame clones only, minus some. The sample shows around 160,000 clones, about 91% of them seen only once. The CDR3 contains 16 residues. With 4 bases clipped from V and 5 bases from J, the junction kept 6 bases outside the gene matches. Per germline, CDR1 LNHDA and CDR2 SQIVND (reference sequence). The chain recombines TRBV19 with TRBJ2-5; TRBD2 matches at 14 bases. This receptor was obtained from an adult who received the AZD1222 COVID-19 vaccine. The sample was peripheral blood, taken 28 days after the second AZD1222 dose. CDR3 DNA: TGTGCCAGTAGTACCAGACTAGCGGGGGGGCGGGAGACCCAGTACTTC. Translation: CASSTRLAGGRETQYF.